The TCR beta chain described here comes from a study of T-cell reconstitution after alpha-beta-depleted transplantation in children. The CDR3 extends over 15 amino acids. A library of TCRbeta sequences, prepared with unique molecular identifiers, was generated. From the PCR reads, TCRdb called clonotypes with MiXCR, one entry per CDR3 protein. In the table there are over 300,000 distinct CDR3 sequences, under 13% of which are singletons. The TCR sequence derives from a human donor who donated a stem cell graft to a child with acute lymphoblastic leukemia. Material: PBMCs from the stem cell graft donor, obtained from the stem cell graft. The genes are TRBV21-1 and TRBJ2-3; the DNA was not compared with TRBD2, the D call given in the table. TRBV21-1 is shown as a pseudogene. The CDR3 DNA reads as TGTGCCACCTGGACTAGCGGAGCCGACACAGATACGCAGTATTTT. Residues: CATWTSGADTDTQYF.